This T cell receptor (beta chain) emerged from a study of Ad26.COV2.S vaccination and SARS-CoV-2 variants. For the study at large: Once, or twice with 56 days between doses, Ad26.COV2.S was given intramuscularly. Regarding the study as a whole: Reportedly, after vaccination the spike-specific CD8+ and CD4+ T cell responses displayed substantial breadth.

This table comes from immunoSEQ multiplex PCR, and its TCRdb copy is limited to in-frame clones, with some not included. The sample gives about 450,000 clones, roughly 87% of which show up once; about 2.4% is in the top ten. Losses at the gene ends were 6 bases for V and 0 bases for J; bases not matched to a gene: 6. The CDR3 length is 17 residues. Germline CDR1 is ENHRY and CDR2 is SYGVKD. This clone was recorded once. Its antigen is not known. Documented treatment: 15 to 20 received Ad26.COV2.S at low or high dose, single or two shots; roughly five received placebo; per-sample allocation not given. The study sampled participants on day 63 after the first vaccine or placebo injection.

The sequence derives from a person between 18 and 59 years old who received the Ad26.COV2.S COVID-19 vaccine or a placebo. This material consisted of peripheral blood, taken in a trial of Ad26.COV2.S vaccine versus placebo. The rearrangement links TRBV10-3 to TRBJ2-6; 9 bases map to TRBD1. The CDR3 sequence is CAIRGDRVVSGANVLTF. CDR3 nucleotide sequence: TGTGCCATCAGAGGGGACAGGGTCGTCTCTGGGGCCAACGTCCTGACTTTC.